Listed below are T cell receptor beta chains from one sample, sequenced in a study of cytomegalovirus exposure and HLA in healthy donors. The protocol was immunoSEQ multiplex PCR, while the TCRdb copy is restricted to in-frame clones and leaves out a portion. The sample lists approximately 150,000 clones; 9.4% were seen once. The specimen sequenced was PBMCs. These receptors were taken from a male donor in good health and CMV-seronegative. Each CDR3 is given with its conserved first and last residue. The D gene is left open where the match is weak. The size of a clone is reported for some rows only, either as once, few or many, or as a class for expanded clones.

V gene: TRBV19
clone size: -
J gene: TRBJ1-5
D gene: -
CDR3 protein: CASTDSYQPQHF
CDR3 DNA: TGTGCCAGTACTGACAGCTATCAGCCCCAGCATTTT

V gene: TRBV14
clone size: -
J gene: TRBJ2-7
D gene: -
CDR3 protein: CASSDGLWGYEQYF
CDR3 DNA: TGTGCCAGCAGCGACGGACTCTGGGGATACGAGCAGTACTTC

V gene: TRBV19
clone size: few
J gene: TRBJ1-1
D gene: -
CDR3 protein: CASSIGAGSNTEAFF
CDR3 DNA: TGTGCCAGTAGTATAGGAGCGGGATCGAACACTGAAGCTTTCTTT

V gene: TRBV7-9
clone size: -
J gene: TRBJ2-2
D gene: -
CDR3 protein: CASSSGSGTGELFF
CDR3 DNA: TGTGCCAGCAGCTCAGGGTCTGGCACCGGGGAGCTGTTTTTT

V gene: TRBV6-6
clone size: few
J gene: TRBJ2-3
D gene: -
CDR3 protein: CASCRRDLQGTQYF
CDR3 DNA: TGTGCCAGCTGCAGAAGGGACCTACAGGGTACGCAGTATTTT

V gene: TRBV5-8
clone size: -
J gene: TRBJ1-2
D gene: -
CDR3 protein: CASSRGQWANYGYTF
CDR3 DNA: TGTGCCAGCAGCCGTGGACAGTGGGCTAACTATGGCTACACCTTC

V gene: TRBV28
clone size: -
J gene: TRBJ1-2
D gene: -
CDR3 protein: CASSSGLPVGYTF
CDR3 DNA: TGTGCCAGCAGTTCGGGACTGCCTGTGGGCTACACCTTC

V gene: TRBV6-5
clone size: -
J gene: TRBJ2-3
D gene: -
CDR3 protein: CASSYGGSDTQYF
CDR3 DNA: TGTGCCAGCAGTTACGGCGGCAGTGATACGCAGTATTTT

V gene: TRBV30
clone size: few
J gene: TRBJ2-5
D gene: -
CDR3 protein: CAWSPTKETQYF
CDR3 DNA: TGTGCCTGGAGCCCTACGAAAGAGACCCAGTACTTC

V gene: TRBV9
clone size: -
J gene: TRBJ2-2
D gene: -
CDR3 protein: CASSVALGGNTGELFF
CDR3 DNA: TGTGCCAGCAGCGTAGCTCTAGGTGGGAACACCGGGGAGCTGTTTTTT

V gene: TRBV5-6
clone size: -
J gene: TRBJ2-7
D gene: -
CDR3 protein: CASSLDWTGESYEQYF
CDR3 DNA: TGTGCCAGCAGCTTGGATTGGACCGGGGAGTCCTACGAGCAGTACTTC

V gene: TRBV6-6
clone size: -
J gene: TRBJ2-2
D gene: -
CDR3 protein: CASSYGSGELFF
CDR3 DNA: TGTGCCAGCAGTTACGGGAGCGGGGAGCTGTTTTTT

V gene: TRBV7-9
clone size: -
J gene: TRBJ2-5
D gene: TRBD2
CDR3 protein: CASSFGLAGAETQYF
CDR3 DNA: TGTGCCAGCAGCTTTGGACTAGCGGGAGCCGAGACCCAGTACTTC

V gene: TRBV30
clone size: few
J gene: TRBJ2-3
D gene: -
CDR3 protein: CAWIFAAGLEDTQYF
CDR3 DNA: TGTGCCTGGATTTTTGCTGCGGGACTGGAAGATACGCAGTATTTT

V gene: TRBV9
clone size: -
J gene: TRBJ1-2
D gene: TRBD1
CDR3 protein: CASGGQGASYGYSF
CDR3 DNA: TGTGCCAGCGGGGGACAGGGGGCGTCGTATGGCTACTCCTTC

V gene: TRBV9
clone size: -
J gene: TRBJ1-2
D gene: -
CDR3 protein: CASSAGSGGQNYGYTF
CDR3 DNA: TGTGCCAGCAGCGCCGGTTCAGGAGGGCAGAACTATGGCTACACCTTC

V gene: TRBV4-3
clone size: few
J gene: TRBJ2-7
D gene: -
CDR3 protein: CASSQDRSGTSYEQYF
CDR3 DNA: TGCGCCAGCAGCCAAGATCGGAGCGGGACAAGCTACGAGCAGTACTTC

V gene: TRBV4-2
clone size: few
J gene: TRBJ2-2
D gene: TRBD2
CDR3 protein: CASSQESSGSVSGELFF
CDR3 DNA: TGTGCCAGCAGCCAAGAGTCTAGCGGGAGTGTAAGCGGGGAGCTGTTTTTT

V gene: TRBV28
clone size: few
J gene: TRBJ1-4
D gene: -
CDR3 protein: CASSPGRGANEKLFF
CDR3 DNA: TGTGCCAGCAGCCCAGGGCGTGGAGCTAATGAAAAACTGTTTTTT

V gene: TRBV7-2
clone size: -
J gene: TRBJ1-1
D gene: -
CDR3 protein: CASSLGANTEAFF
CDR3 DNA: TGTGCCAGCAGCTTAGGAGCCAACACTGAAGCTTTCTTT

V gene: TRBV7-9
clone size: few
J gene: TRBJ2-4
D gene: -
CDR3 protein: CASSLPTAHGENIQYF
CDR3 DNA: TGTGCCAGCAGCTTACCGACAGCGCATGGGGAAAACATTCAGTACTTC

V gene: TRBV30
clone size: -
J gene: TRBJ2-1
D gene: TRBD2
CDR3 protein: CAWLNKRGGNEQFF
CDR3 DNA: TGTGCCTGGCTTAATAAGCGGGGGGGGAATGAGCAGTTCTTC

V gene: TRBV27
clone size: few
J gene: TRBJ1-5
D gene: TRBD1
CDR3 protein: CASSLSLGTGFQPQHF
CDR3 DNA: TGTGCCAGCAGTTTAAGTTTGGGGACAGGGTTTCAGCCCCAGCATTTT

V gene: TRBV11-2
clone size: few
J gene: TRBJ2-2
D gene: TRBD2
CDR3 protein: CASSPGGGKELFF
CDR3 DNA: TGTGCCAGCAGCCCCGGGGGAGGGAAGGAGCTGTTTTTT

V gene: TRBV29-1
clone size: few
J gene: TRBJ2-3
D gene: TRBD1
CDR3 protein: CSVVPRTGITDTQYF
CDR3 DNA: TGCAGCGTTGTCCCCCGGACAGGGATAACAGATACGCAGTATTTT

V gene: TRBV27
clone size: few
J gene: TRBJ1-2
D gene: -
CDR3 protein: CASRLDRANYGYTF
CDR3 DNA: TGTGCCAGCAGATTGGACAGAGCTAACTATGGCTACACCTTC

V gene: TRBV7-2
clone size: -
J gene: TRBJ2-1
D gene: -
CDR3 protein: CASSLAPSYNEQFF
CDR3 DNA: TGTGCCAGCAGCTTAGCCCCCAGCTACAATGAGCAGTTCTTC

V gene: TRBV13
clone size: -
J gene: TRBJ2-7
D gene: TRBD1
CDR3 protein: CASSSREGTGVYEQYF
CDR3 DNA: TGTGCCAGCAGCTCCAGAGAGGGGACAGGGGTCTACGAGCAGTACTTC

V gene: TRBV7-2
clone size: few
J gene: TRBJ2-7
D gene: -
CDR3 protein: CASSSSGSYEQYF
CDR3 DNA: TGTGCCAGCAGCTCGTCAGGGTCCTACGAGCAGTACTTC

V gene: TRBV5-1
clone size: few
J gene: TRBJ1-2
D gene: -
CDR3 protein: CASSLGYGESNTF
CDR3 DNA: TGCGCCAGCAGCTTGGGGTATGGGGAGAGTAACACCTTC

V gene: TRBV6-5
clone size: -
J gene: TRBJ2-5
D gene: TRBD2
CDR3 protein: CASTLAGGRDQYF
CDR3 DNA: TGTGCCAGCACACTAGCGGGGGGGCGGGACCAGTACTTC

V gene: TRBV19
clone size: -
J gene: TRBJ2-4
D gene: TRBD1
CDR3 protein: CASSILGTGRIQYF
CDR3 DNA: TGTGCCAGTAGTATTCTCGGGACAGGGAGGATTCAGTACTTC

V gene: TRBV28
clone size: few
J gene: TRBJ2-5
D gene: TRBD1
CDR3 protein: CASSLGQDQETQYF
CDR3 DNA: TGTGCCAGCAGTTTAGGACAGGACCAAGAGACCCAGTACTTC